This T cell receptor beta chain was captured by sequencing in a study of identical twins (TCRdb year 2016). With respect to the entire study: To test whether fetal clonotypes persist, this study deep-sequenced TCR alpha and beta repertoires from monozygotic twins, from unrelated adults of various ages, and from cord blood. To rule out contamination, replicate twin experiments were performed at different times with different library preparation protocols. Paper-wide results and their limitations: The excess sharing between twins in beta out-of-frame sequences was weaker because fewer shared sequences reduced the signal-to-noise ratio. Out-of-frame TCR alpha sequences shared between twins showed an excess of low generation-probability sequences compared with coincidental sharing between unrelated individuals. In monozygotic twins, recombination models systematically underestimated out-of-frame TCR alpha sharing, but the models matched the sharing seen between unrelated individuals. Abundant cord blood beta clonotypes had fewer insertions, young adult naive repertoires showed a similar but weaker trend, and memory repertoires showed no such trend. Invariant T cells such as MAIT and iNKT could partly confound zero-insertion analyses, although diverse VJ usage argued against such confounding for most clonotypes. Because the same donors could not be followed over many years, the conclusions relied on cross-sectional statistical analysis.

The germline V end is reduced by 6 bases and the J end by 4 bases; junction bases left unmatched: 6. From cysteine to phenylalanine, the CDR3 is 14 amino acids long. Solely the CDR3 DNA is kept, with 42 bases framed from the first base. On this clonotype itself: No cognate antigen has been identified for it. Base qualities were left out, and no much larger clone turns up one base away.

Receptor libraries were prepared by 5' RACE. Sequencing relied on an Illumina HiSeq 2000. A universal primer binding site was added through template switching, and the final cDNA carried a unique molecular identifier so that TCR cDNA molecules could be counted accurately. Specific primers in the conserved constant-segment region were used to synthesize first-strand cDNA for TCR alpha and beta chains. To control for contamination, every cDNA library was double barcoded, receiving both a SMART-Mk sample barcode and Illumina barcodes. Two successive PCR steps introduced TruSeq adapter sequences along with Illumina sample barcodes. Sequencing of the TCR alpha and beta cDNA libraries was done on the Illumina HiSeq platform using custom primers. Regarding the original processing steps: MiGEC was used to process raw reads and extract unique molecular identifiers, and MiXCR was used to find CDR3 positions. Recombination models were inferred per individual with the repgenHMM and IGoR tools using an EM algorithm. Shared clonotypes were analyzed with the tcR package in R, and sharing was normalized by the product of cloneset sizes. To study raw recombination without the effects of thymic and clonal selection, out-of-frame nonproductive sequences were analyzed. TCRdb reanalyzed the raw reads on its own, using fastp at Q25 for trimming and MiXCR for clone calling, and kept in-frame beta chains. Each entry is one CDR3 protein sequence, shown with its most common DNA and genes. The V and J calls here are based on TCRdb, not the publication. This sample has a few hundred thousand distinct CDR3 sequences in its table, and 12% to 15% of those were observed once. Of the sample, around 0.4% is held by the ten largest clones.

Every donor was a healthy Caucasian. Three pairs of female monozygotic twins, all aged about 18 to 30 years, made up the twin cohort. Positive isolation kits from Invitrogen were used to isolate the CD4+ and CD8+ T cell populations. These same data were also listed under a study on yellow fever vaccine responses in identical twins. From the second report: According to the authors, in identical twins the way T cells responded to vaccination appeared partly convergent and partly personalized. Focusing on identical twins, the study followed the T cell clones that responded to the vaccine, and did so with precision.

The sample taken for sequencing was CD4+ T cells sorted from blood. This sequence was found in a young woman in good health. This sequence uses TRBV12-3 or TRBV12-4 and TRBJ2-7; 10 bases in the middle match TRBD2. The DNA reads as follows: TGTGCCAGCAGCACACTAGCGGGAAAGTACGAGCAGTACTTC. Translation gives CASSTLAGKYEQYF.